This note documents a single T cell receptor (beta chain) sequence. Its matching antigen is unknown. Profiled with immunoSEQ multiplex PCR; TCRdb holds only in-frame clones, not every one. The data show tens of thousands of clones, around 94% seen once. The entry originates in a study of cytomegalovirus exposure and HLA in healthy donors. Whole-study results and caveats: Reports indicated that the classifier achieved high specificity and sensitivity in diagnosing cytomegalovirus status.

The source material was PBMCs. The sequence was obtained from a young woman in good health and CMV-seropositive.

The CDR3 nucleotides read TGCGCCAGCAGCCCTGCGGGTAGGACTAGCACAGATACGCAGTATTTT. Its protein is CASSPAGRTSTDTQYF. The rearrangement links TRBV5-1 to TRBJ2-3, with a weak D call TRBD2 (5 bases). In germline, CDR1 is SGHRS, CDR2 YFSETQ. The CDR3 totals 16 residues. V was trimmed by 4 bases and J by 0 bases, leaving 15 bases between them.